The 9 T cell receptor beta chains below were found in one sample sequenced in a study of T cell repertoires in cytomegalovirus infection. One entry per CDR3 protein, called by TCRdb with MiXCR from the reads. The sample records some 800,000 distinct CDR3 sequences, over 25% being singletons. The antigens of these receptors remain unknown. Sample: cultured CD8+ T cells from PBMCs, taken from culture after CMV antigen stimulation. The origin of the receptors is a human donor in good health (CMV status not recorded). Some clones in this sample may be carry-over from other donors' samples.

A note on this clonotype: An end of the junction does not agree with germline; a read error may underlie this. V and J are TRBV12-3 or TRBV12-4 and TRBJ1-2; D unclear. CDR3 size: 11 residues. The CDR3 coding sequence is TGTGTCAGCAGTTTGTCAAAAGGCTACACCTTC. This gives the protein CVSSLSKGYTF.

About this clonotype itself: One end of the junction varies from germline; a read error may be responsible. The rearrangement uses TRBV7-6 and TRBJ2-3, with 9 bases that match TRBD1. The CDR3 sequence is 15 residues long. From germline, CDR1 is SGHVS and CDR2 FNYEAQ. The DNA of the CDR3 is TGTGCCAGCAGCGCCGGGACAGGGTCGGCAGATATGCAGTATTTT. This translates into CASSAGTGSADMQYF.

This clonotype showed up just a few times. The rearrangement links TRBV6-6 to TRBJ1-5; the D is unclear. The V and J ends lost 2 bases and 9 bases respectively, with 5 bases between them. The CDR3 spans 11 residues. Germline CDR1 is MNHNY and CDR2 is SVGAGI (reference sequence). The CDR3 DNA is TGTGCCAGCAGTTACCCAGCGCCCCAGCATTTT. The encoded protein is CASSYPAPQHF.

In this sample, this clonotype turned up a few times. The chain couples TRBV12-3 or TRBV12-4 to TRBJ2-5; D is uncertain. V was shortened by 7 bases and J by 5 bases, with 11 bases between the two germline ends. This CDR3 has 12 residues. CDR3 protein: CASTTPGETQYF. CDR3 coding DNA: TGTGCCAGCACCACCCCGGGCGAGACCCAGTACTTC.

Only a few counts were recorded for this clonotype. CDR3 coding DNA: TGCGCCAGCAGCCAGTCTAGCGGGGGTACCGGGGAGCTGTTTTTT. It translates to CASSQSSGGTGELFF. The rearrangement joins TRBV4-3 to TRBJ2-2; 10 nucleotides agree with TRBD2. CDR1 and CDR2 from the germline V gene are LGHNA and YSLEER. V shed 3 bases and J 5 bases; nucleotides not matched to a gene: 3. This CDR3 is 15 amino acids long.

The chain combines TRBV4-1 with TRBJ2-7; 9 nucleotides match TRBD1. J gave up 3 bases and V 0 bases, and 6 bases lay outside the gene matches. The CDR3 covers 16 residues. CDR1 MGHRA and CDR2 YSYEKL come from the germline V gene. The CDR3 region has the DNA TGCGCCAGCAGCCAAGATGGGACAGGGATATTCTACGAGCAGTACTTC. It codes for CASSQDGTGIFYEQYF.

About this clonotype: The junction differs from germline at one of its ends, possibly a read error. This chain uses TRBV7-2 with TRBJ2-6; 8 bases line up with TRBD1. Germline CDR1 reads SGHTA; CDR2 reads FQGNSA. CDR3 length equals 17 residues. This chain's CDR3 is CASSLVDRVGGANVQTF. DNA of the CDR3: TGTGCCAGCAGCTTAGTGGACAGGGTGGGTGGGGCCAACGTCCAGACTTTC.

This clonotype turned up a few times. The J gene is TRBJ2-1, the V gene TRBV5-1, with TRBD2 identical over 7 bases. The germline CDR1 and CDR2 sequences are SGHRS and YFSETQ. The CDR3 loop spans 16 amino acids. The V gene end was trimmed by 4 bases and the J gene end by 3 bases; junction bases not matched to a gene: 10. The CDR3 nucleotides are TGCGCCAGCAGCGCTCAGTTTGGGGGGGTCTACAATGAGCAGTTCTTC. Translating gives CASSAQFGGVYNEQFF.

This clonotype showed up just a few times. The rearrangement uses TRBV6-5 and TRBJ2-2; 10 bases line up with TRBD1. Germline loops: CDR1 MNHEY, CDR2 SVGAGI. V shed 5 bases, J shed 2 bases, and the junction held 5 bases outside the gene matches. The CDR3 consists of 16 residues. The CDR3 DNA reads as TGTGCCAGCAGTAAAGACAGGGGGCATAACACCGGGGAGCTGTTTTTT. Encoded protein: CASSKDRGHNTGELFF.